A single T cell receptor (beta chain) is shown here with its context. Antigen: not known. These data come from a study of T cells after yellow fever vaccination. Whole-study results and caveats: There was a possibility that FACS-sorted repertoires contained abundant clonotypes contaminating from the bulk population.

This CDR3 spans 11 amino acids. V lost 6 bases and J lost 6, with 10 bases in between. Germline CDR1 is SQVTM and CDR2 is ANQGSEA. TCRdb recomputed calls from the 5' RACE reads with MiXCR, one row per CDR3 protein. The top ten hold around 15% of the sample, which has 450,000 to 650,000 distinct CDR3 sequences, roughly 14% seen once. The origin of this receptor is a man aged 25-45 years who received the YFV17D yellow fever vaccine. This chain joins TRBV29-1 and TRBJ2-3; D tentatively fits TRBD1 or TRBD2 (5 bases each). Sequenced material: PBMCs, taken on the day of the yellow fever booster vaccination. CDR3 sequence: CSVGALDTQYF. The CDR3 region has the DNA TGCAGCGTCGGGGCTCTGGATACGCAGTATTTT.